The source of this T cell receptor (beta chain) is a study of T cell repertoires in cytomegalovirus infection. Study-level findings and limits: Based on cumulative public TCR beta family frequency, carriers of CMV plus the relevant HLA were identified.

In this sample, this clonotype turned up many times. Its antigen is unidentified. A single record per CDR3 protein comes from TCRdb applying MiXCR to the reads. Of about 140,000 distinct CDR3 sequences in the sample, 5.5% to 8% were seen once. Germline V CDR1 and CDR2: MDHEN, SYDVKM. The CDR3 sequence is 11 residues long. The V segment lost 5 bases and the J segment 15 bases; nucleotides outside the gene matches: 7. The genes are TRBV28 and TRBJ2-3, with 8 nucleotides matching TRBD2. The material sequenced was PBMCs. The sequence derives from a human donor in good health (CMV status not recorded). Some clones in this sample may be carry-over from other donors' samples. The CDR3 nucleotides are TGTGCCAGCAGTACCGGGACTAGTAGTTATTTT. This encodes CASSTGTSSYF.